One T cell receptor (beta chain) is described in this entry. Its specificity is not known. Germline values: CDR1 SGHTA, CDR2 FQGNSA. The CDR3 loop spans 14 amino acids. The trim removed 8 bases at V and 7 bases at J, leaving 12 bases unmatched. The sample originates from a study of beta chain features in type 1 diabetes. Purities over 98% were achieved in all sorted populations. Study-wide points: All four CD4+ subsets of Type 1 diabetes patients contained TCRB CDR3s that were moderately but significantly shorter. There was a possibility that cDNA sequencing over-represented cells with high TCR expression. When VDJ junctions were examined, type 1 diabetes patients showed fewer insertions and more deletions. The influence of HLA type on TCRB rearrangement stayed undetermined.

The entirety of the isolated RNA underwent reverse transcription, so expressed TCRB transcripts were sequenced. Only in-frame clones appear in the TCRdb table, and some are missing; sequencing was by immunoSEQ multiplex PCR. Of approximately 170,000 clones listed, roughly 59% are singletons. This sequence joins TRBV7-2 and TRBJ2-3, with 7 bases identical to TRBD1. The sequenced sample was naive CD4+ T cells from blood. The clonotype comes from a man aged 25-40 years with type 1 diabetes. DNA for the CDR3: TGTGCCAGCGCTGGGGACAGCCTCATGAATACGCAGTATTTT. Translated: CASAGDSLMNTQYF.